This T cell receptor beta chain comes out of a study of metastatic and nonmetastatic thyroid tumors. MiXCR reprocessed the PCR reads for TCRdb. The data hold roughly 8,700 clones, with about 30% observed a single time. No patient received treatment before thyroid surgery. CDR1 and CDR2 (germline): MNHNS, SASEGT. The V end was cut by 6 bases, the J end by 3 bases, with 9 bases between. The CDR3 sequence is 12 residues long. The chain carries TRBV6-1 and TRBJ2-7; D is perhaps TRBD1 (6 bases). The sample consisted of tumor tissue. The clonotype originates from a female donor with papillary thyroid cancer or a benign thyroid nodule (not recorded which). Some clones in this sample may be carry-over from other donors' samples. The CDR3 DNA is TGTGCCAGCAGAAGGACAGACTACGAGCAGTACTTC. Its translation is CASRRTDYEQYF.